The 18 T cell receptor beta chains below come from one sample, sequenced in a study of T cell responses to AZD1222 COVID-19 vaccine. TCRdb's copy holds only in-frame clones and misses some; the assay was immunoSEQ multiplex PCR. The table lists fewer than 110,000 clones, 80% to 95% of them singletons. The material sequenced was peripheral blood, taken on day 0 of AZD1222 vaccination. The origin of the receptors is an adult in good health.

The CDR3 DNA follows: TGTGCCAGCAGTTACGACCGGGGTATATACTATGGCTACACCTTC. This translates into CASSYDRGIYYGYTF. The J gene is TRBJ1-2, the V gene TRBV6-2 or TRBV6-3, with unresolved D. This CDR3 has 15 residues. Trimming left V 2 bases short and J 3 bases short, with 13 bases between. CDR1 MNHEY and CDR2 SVGEGT come from the germline V gene.

This sequence joins TRBV2 and TRBJ2-7; D possibly corresponds to TRBD2 (5 bases). Per the germline V gene, CDR1 is SNHLY and CDR2 is FYNNEI. This CDR3 has 13 amino acids. The V end lost 5 bases, the J end lost 0 bases, and 8 bases lay between the germline ends. CDR3 residues: CASSPGFSYEQYF. The CDR3 DNA reads TGTGCCAGCAGTCCGGGATTCTCCTACGAGCAGTACTTC.

This chain connects TRBV10-3 to TRBJ2-3; a weak D match, TRBD2 (5 bases). V lost 4 bases and J 2 bases, leaving 13 bases between the germline ends. CDR1 is ENHRY, CDR2 SYGVKD, per germline. There are 15 residues in the CDR3. CDR3 amino acids: CAISVWGESTDTQYF. The DNA for the CDR3 is TGTGCCATCAGTGTTTGGGGAGAATCCACAGATACGCAGTATTTT.

V gene TRBV18 combines with J gene TRBJ2-7; TRBD1 agrees at 8 bases. The CDR3 is made up of 15 amino acids. In germline, CDR1 is KGHSH, CDR2 LQKENI. The J segment lost 3 bases and the V segment lost 2 bases, leaving 6 bases of the junction unmatched. The DNA of the CDR3 is TGTGCCAGCTCACCAGAGGACAGGGTGTTCTACGAGCAGTACTTC. It is translated as CASSPEDRVFYEQYF.

The V gene is TRBV28, the J gene TRBJ2-7; 10 bases agree with TRBD1. Germline assignment: CDR1 MDHEN and CDR2 SYDVKM. The CDR3 contains 14 residues. The V segment lost 8 bases and the J segment 5 bases; nucleotides outside the gene matches: 9. This chain's CDR3 is CASGMGQGWDEQYF. CDR3 bases: TGTGCCAGCGGAATGGGACAGGGGTGGGACGAGCAGTACTTC.

This chain links TRBV2 with TRBJ2-7, with D perhaps assigned TRBD1 or TRBD2 (5 bases each). This CDR3 contains 13 residues. The V end lost 1 base, the J end lost 7 bases, and 11 bases lay between the germline ends. Germline assignment: CDR1 SNHLY and CDR2 FYNNEI. In nucleotides, the CDR3 is TGTGCCAGCAGTGAAGTGGGGGTTGGAGAGCAGTACTTC. Amino acids: CASSEVGVGEQYF.

The chain links TRBV20-1 to TRBJ1-1, with TRBD1 matching over 8 bases. CDR3 length: 11 amino acids. V shed 6 bases, J shed 8 bases, and the junction held 5 bases outside the gene matches. CDR1 is DFQATT, CDR2 SNEGSKA, per germline (reference sequence). The CDR3, as DNA: TGCAGTGCCCCCCGGGACAGGGAAGCTTTCTTT. It translates to CSAPRDREAFF.

The CDR3 DNA follows: TGCGCCAGCAGCCAAGATCCCCCCCGGGACAGGGTCTACAATGAGCAGTTCTTC. Encoded protein: CASSQDPPRDRVYNEQFF. The V gene is TRBV4-1, the J gene TRBJ2-1; 9 nucleotides align to TRBD1. With 0 bases clipped from V and 3 bases from J, the junction kept 9 bases outside the gene matches. The germline gives CDR1 MGHRA, CDR2 YSYEKL. This CDR3 has 18 amino acids.

J is TRBJ1-3 and V is TRBV4-1, with D perhaps TRBD1 (5 bases). V gave up 0 bases and J gave up 3 bases, with 9 bases separating them. Germline V gene data show CDR1 as MGHRA and CDR2 as YSYEKL. The CDR3 spans 15 residues. The CDR3 region is CASSQDQGVGNTIYF. Written as DNA, the CDR3 is TGCGCCAGCAGCCAAGATCAAGGGGTTGGAAACACCATATATTTT.

Remarks on this clone: Other DNA sequences from this sample encode an identical CDR3 as well. This CDR3 is CASSLGLAGDEQYF. DNA for the CDR3: TGCGCCAGCAGCTTGGGGCTAGCGGGGGACGAGCAGTACTTC. J is TRBJ2-7 and V is TRBV5-1; 10 nucleotides align to TRBD2. Germline CDR1 reads SGHRS; CDR2 reads YFSETQ. J gave up 5 bases and V 0 bases, and 2 bases lay outside the gene matches. The CDR3 covers 14 residues.

The chain uses TRBV12-3 or TRBV12-4 and TRBJ1-2; D ambiguous. With 6 bases removed from V and 4 bases from J, the gap between germline ends came to 12 bases. The CDR3 has 13 amino acids. CDR3 residues: CASSLQIIYGYTF. The CDR3 bases are TGTGCCAGCAGCCTACAGATAATCTATGGCTACACCTTC.

Only one count was recorded for this clone. V gene TRBV13 combines with J gene TRBJ1-2, with unresolved D. From germline, CDR1 is PRHDT and CDR2 FYEKMQ (reference sequence). The CDR3 is 13 amino acids. V lost 2 bases and J lost 8, with 12 bases in between. CDR3 region: CASSLRDPQGYTF. The CDR3 nucleotides read TGTGCCAGCAGCTTAAGAGACCCCCAGGGCTACACCTTC.

The chain is built from TRBV7-2 and TRBJ2-6; D is possibly TRBD1 or TRBD2 (5 bases each). There are 16 residues in the CDR3. The germline V and J ends were trimmed by 1 base and 4 bases, with 11 bases remaining between them. CDR1 and CDR2 from the germline V gene are SGHTA and FQGNSA. Here the CDR3 reads CASSLGDGAGANVLTF. CDR3 coding DNA: TGTGCCAGCAGCTTAGGGGACGGAGCCGGGGCCAACGTCCTGACTTTC. Full variable domain (outside the CDR3, taken from reference TRBV7-2 and TRBJ2-6): GAGVSQSPSNKVTEKGKDVELRCDPISGHTALYWYRQSLGQGLEFLIYFQGNSAPDKSGLPSDRFSAERTGGSVSTLTIQRTQQEDSAVYLCASSLGDGAGANVLTFGAGSRLTVL.

This chain links TRBV2 with TRBJ2-3; TRBD1 matches 8 bases. Per the germline V gene, CDR1 is SNHLY and CDR2 is FYNNEI. The CDR3 runs 16 residues. The V and J ends lost 2 bases and 2 bases, in that order; junction bases with no gene match: 6. The CDR3 reads CASSESGTGVTDTQYF. In nucleotides, the CDR3 is TGTGCCAGCAGTGAATCCGGGACAGGAGTCACAGATACGCAGTATTTT.

The chain joins TRBV7-2 to TRBJ1-1; D is undetermined. Germline V gene data show CDR1 as SGHTA and CDR2 as FQGNSA. The CDR3 is 15 amino acids. The germline V and J ends were trimmed by 4 bases and 11 bases, with 23 bases remaining between them. DNA of the CDR3: TGTGCCAGCAGCTCCGGCTACTCAGGTGGGTTGAGGGCTTTCTTT. As protein: CASSSGYSGGLRAFF. Looking up the rest from reference TRBV7-2 and TRBJ1-1 gives the full variable domain: GAGVSQSPSNKVTEKGKDVELRCDPISGHTALYWYRQSLGQGLEFLIYFQGNSAPDKSGLPSDRFSAERTGGSVSTLTIQRTQQEDSAVYLCASSSGYSGGLRAFFGQGTRLTVV.

The CDR3 bases are TGTGCCAGCAGCATAGGACAGGGGGGTAGCAATCAGCCCCAGCATTTT. Amino acid sequence: CASSIGQGGSNQPQHF. The chain employs TRBV7-2 and TRBJ1-5; 10 bases line up with TRBD1. The CDR3 length is 16 residues. Germline values: CDR1 SGHTA, CDR2 FQGNSA. The V gene end was trimmed by 5 bases and the J gene end by 0 bases; junction bases not matched to a gene: 4.

The chain employs TRBV13 and TRBJ1-1; D gene uncertain. There are 12 residues in the CDR3. The V end lost 5 bases, the J end lost 5 bases, and 9 bases lay between the germline ends. Germline CDR1 PRHDT, CDR2 FYEKMQ (reference sequence). The CDR3 sequence: CASSPIGTEAFF. The CDR3 nucleotides read TGTGCCAGCAGCCCCATAGGGACTGAAGCTTTCTTT.

This chain joins TRBV30 and TRBJ2-1, with D perhaps TRBD2 (5 bases). The CDR3 spans 13 residues. CDR1 and CDR2 (germline): GTSNPN, SVGIG (reference sequence). The V end lost 8 bases, the J end lost 0 bases, and 11 bases lay between the germline ends. CDR3 amino acids: CALSGTSYNEQFF. In DNA form, the CDR3 reads TGTGCCCTGAGCGGCACCTCCTACAATGAGCAGTTCTTC.